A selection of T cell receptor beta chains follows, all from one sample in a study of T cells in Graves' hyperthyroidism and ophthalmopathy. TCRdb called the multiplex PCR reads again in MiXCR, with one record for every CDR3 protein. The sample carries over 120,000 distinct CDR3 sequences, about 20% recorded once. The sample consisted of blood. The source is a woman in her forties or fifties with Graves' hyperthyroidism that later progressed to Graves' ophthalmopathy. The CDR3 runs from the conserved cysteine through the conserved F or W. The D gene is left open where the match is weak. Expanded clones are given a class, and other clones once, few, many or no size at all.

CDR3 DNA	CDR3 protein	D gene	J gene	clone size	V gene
TGTGCCAGCAGTCCCCGAGGGGACTATGGCTACACCTTC	CASSPRGDYGYTF	NA	TRBJ1-2	NA	TRBV27
TGTGCCAGCAGCTCAGGCCCCACCGGGGGGACCCAGTACTTC	CASSSGPTGGTQYF	NA	TRBJ2-5	NA	TRBV7-2
TGTGCCACCACGGGGTGGAGCGGGACGCAGTTCTTC	CATTGWSGTQFF	TRBD2	TRBJ2-1	NA	TRBV12-3/TRBV12-4
TGCGCCAGCAGCTTGGGTGCAGGGGTGGATACGCAGTATTTT	CASSLGAGVDTQYF	NA	TRBJ2-3	many	TRBV5-1
TGTGCCAGCAGTGTAGCGGGAGGGGTCACAGATACGCAGTATTTT	CASSVAGGVTDTQYF	TRBD2	TRBJ2-3	many	TRBV28
TGTGCCAGCAGGCCCCGGTGGCAGGAGGGGAATGAGCAGTTCTTC	CASRPRWQEGNEQFF	NA	TRBJ2-1	many	TRBV7-8
TGTGCCAGTAGTTCAAAGACAGGGGCTGTGATCACTGAAGCTTTCTTT	CASSSKTGAVITEAFF	TRBD1	TRBJ1-1	few	TRBV19
TGTGCCAGCAGCGGGGGCCCCTCCTACGAGCAGTACTTC	CASSGGPSYEQYF	NA	TRBJ2-7	many	TRBV5-4
TGTGCCAGCAGCCAAACACCCGCAGGGTCTGGAAACACCATATATTTT	CASSQTPAGSGNTIYF	NA	TRBJ1-3	few	TRBV3-1
TGTGCCAGCAACCTCCGGGCGAGCACAGATACGCAGTATTTT	CASNLRASTDTQYF	NA	TRBJ2-3	many	TRBV2
TGCAGTGCTCAGGAGTGGAAACTAGAGACCCAGTACTTC	CSAQEWKLETQYF	NA	TRBJ2-5	many	TRBV20-1
TGTGCCAGCAGGCCGACAGGGCTGCCCTACGAGCAGTACTTC	CASRPTGLPYEQYF	TRBD1	TRBJ2-7	few	TRBV27
TGTGCCAGCAGGTTTGGGGACAGGGAAGACGAGCAGTACTTC	CASRFGDREDEQYF	TRBD1	TRBJ2-7	many	TRBV28
TGTGCCAGCAGCCGCAACAACTATGGCTACACCTTC	CASSRNNYGYTF	NA	TRBJ1-2	NA	TRBV3-1
TGTGCCAGCAGCCCGTTGGGAGCTTCTAACTATGGCTACACCTTC	CASSPLGASNYGYTF	NA	TRBJ1-2	NA	TRBV28
TGTGCCAGCAGCTTGGTGCCAGGGGAAAACATTCAGTACTTC	CASSLVPGENIQYF	NA	TRBJ2-4	many	TRBV5-5
TGTGCCAGCAGCCATCGCGCGGGAGGTAGGGAGACCCAGTACTTC	CASSHRAGGRETQYF	TRBD2	TRBJ2-5	many	TRBV3-1
TGTGCCTGGAGCCACAGGGGACCCAACAATGAGCAGTTCTTC	CAWSHRGPNNEQFF	TRBD1	TRBJ2-1	many	TRBV30
TGTGCCAGCAGTGCTGAGGGACAGAAGAACACTGAAGCTTTCTTT	CASSAEGQKNTEAFF	TRBD1	TRBJ1-1	many	TRBV12-3/TRBV12-4
TGTGCCAGCAGTATGGACAGGGTACGAGGCTACACCTTC	CASSMDRVRGYTF	TRBD1	TRBJ1-2	many	TRBV5-6
TGTGCCAGCAGCCCGCGGCCGACAGGGCGCGACGGGCAGTACTTC	CASSPRPTGRDGQYF	TRBD1	TRBJ2-7	many	TRBV3-1
TGTGCCAGCAGTTTATTCGGGGAGGGCTACACCTTC	CASSLFGEGYTF	NA	TRBJ1-2	many	TRBV28
TGTGCCAGCAGCGCACAGGGGGGCGAGCAGTACTTC	CASSAQGGEQYF	TRBD1	TRBJ2-7	NA	TRBV9
TGTGCCAGCAGCTTAGCGGTGGGGGAGACCCAGTACTTC	CASSLAVGETQYF	NA	TRBJ2-5	many	TRBV7-2
TGCGCCAGCAGCGTGGGACTAGCGGGCACAGATACGCAGTATTTT	CASSVGLAGTDTQYF	TRBD2	TRBJ2-3	once	TRBV5-1
TGTGCCAGCAGCCCCAATATTGGCGCGGCGGAGACCCAGTACTTC	CASSPNIGAAETQYF	NA	TRBJ2-5	many	TRBV11-2
TGTGCCAGTAGTATAGAGGGACGGAACAATCAGCCCCAGCATTTT	CASSIEGRNNQPQHF	NA	TRBJ1-5	NA	TRBV19
TGCAGTGCTTACAGACAGACCCAGTACTTC	CSAYRQTQYF	NA	TRBJ2-5	many	TRBV20-1
TGCGCCAGCAGCTTGGGGGCAGAGGCCGGGGAGCTGTTTTTT	CASSLGAEAGELFF	NA	TRBJ2-2	many	TRBV5-1
TGCAGTGCCCCCGGACTAGCGTTGGGGGAGCAGTACTTC	CSAPGLALGEQYF	TRBD2	TRBJ2-7	NA	TRBV20-1
TGCAGTGCTAGAGCCCGGGACAGCTCCTACAATGAGCAGTTCTTC	CSARARDSSYNEQFF	TRBD1	TRBJ2-1	many	TRBV20-1
TGTGCCAGCAGCTTAGGTACGGGAGGGCGGCAAGAGACCCAGTACTTC	CASSLGTGGRQETQYF	TRBD2	TRBJ2-5	NA	TRBV13
TGCAGTGCTACGGCCGGGACAGGGTCTGGGGCCAACGTCCTGACTTTC	CSATAGTGSGANVLTF	TRBD1	TRBJ2-6	NA	TRBV20-1
TGTGCCAGCAGCTTAGCGGGCAGGGGGCCCGAGCAGTACTTC	CASSLAGRGPEQYF	TRBD1	TRBJ2-7	NA	TRBV11-2
TGTGCCAGCAGCCAAGGGACAGGGATTGAGGCTTTCTTT	CASSQGTGIEAFF	TRBD1	TRBJ1-1	few	TRBV3-1
TGTGCCAGCAGCTTAGGGCCGCGCCCCCGCCGGGTCTTC	CASSLGPRPRRVF	NA	TRBJ2-1	NA	TRBV11-2
TGCGCCAGCAGTGAGGAGGGTACAGGGAGACTCCACTTT	CASSEEGTGRLHF	NA	TRBJ1-6	NA	TRBV10-2
TGTGCCAGCAGTGAAGCGTTTAGCGGGAGATTTGAGCAGTTCTTC	CASSEAFSGRFEQFF	TRBD2	TRBJ2-1	few	TRBV6-1
TGTGCCAGCAGCCCGGGTGGGACAGCCTACGAGCAGTACTTC	CASSPGGTAYEQYF	TRBD1	TRBJ2-7	many	TRBV28
TGTGCCAGCAGTTTAACTGGCCGCAAGGCGAGTAACTATGGCTACACCTTC	CASSLTGRKASNYGYTF	NA	TRBJ1-2	many	TRBV28
TGTGCCAGCAGCGTAGCTCCCCACACTGAAGCTTTCTTT	CASSVAPHTEAFF	NA	TRBJ1-1	NA	TRBV9
TGTGCCAGCAGCGCAGGACTAGCGGCTGGGGGGCAGTTCTTC	CASSAGLAAGGQFF	TRBD2	TRBJ2-1	few	TRBV7-9
TGTGCCACCGGAGTCGGCGGGAGTGGGGACCCCTACGAGCAGTACTTC	CATGVGGSGDPYEQYF	TRBD2	TRBJ2-7	NA	TRBV2
TGTGCCAGCAGCAAGAGGGGGGGACCGAACACCGGGGAGCTGTTTTTT	CASSKRGGPNTGELFF	NA	TRBJ2-2	NA	TRBV11-2
TGTGCCAGCAGCCAAGCTGGGGACGGGGCCAACGTCCTGACTTTC	CASSQAGDGANVLTF	NA	TRBJ2-6	NA	TRBV4-2